The entry below describes one T cell receptor (beta chain). As yet, its antigen is unknown. Germline V CDR1 and CDR2: SGHAT, FQNNGV. Trimming shortened V by 1 base and J by 4 bases, and 16 bases separated the two germline ends. The CDR3 loop spans 17 amino acids. The data are from a study of graft-versus-host responses after intestinal transplantation. On the study more broadly: Once they had received anti-thymocyte globulin induction, all recipients took tacrolimus and steroids for 2 to 4 years.

Method: immunoSEQ multiplex PCR; TCRdb's copy keeps in-frame clones and lacks some. The table has roughly 56,000 clones, under 95% seen once. Study-level findings and limits: Patients with graft-donor T cell macrochimerism had high graft-versus-host to host-versus-graft clonal ratios in allografts. Present in recipient marrow, GvH clones included some that appeared first in ileum or blood.

This clonotype was obtained from a human patient who received an intestinal transplant, so some T cells may come from the graft donor. Sequencing was performed on PBMCs, taken 118 to 130 days after intestinal transplantation. This chain connects TRBV11-2 to TRBJ1-4; D is ambiguous. Written as DNA, the CDR3 is TGTGCCAGCAGCTTAGGGGTCCGCAAAGTTAATAATGAAAAACTGTTTTTT. Translation gives CASSLGVRKVNNEKLFF.